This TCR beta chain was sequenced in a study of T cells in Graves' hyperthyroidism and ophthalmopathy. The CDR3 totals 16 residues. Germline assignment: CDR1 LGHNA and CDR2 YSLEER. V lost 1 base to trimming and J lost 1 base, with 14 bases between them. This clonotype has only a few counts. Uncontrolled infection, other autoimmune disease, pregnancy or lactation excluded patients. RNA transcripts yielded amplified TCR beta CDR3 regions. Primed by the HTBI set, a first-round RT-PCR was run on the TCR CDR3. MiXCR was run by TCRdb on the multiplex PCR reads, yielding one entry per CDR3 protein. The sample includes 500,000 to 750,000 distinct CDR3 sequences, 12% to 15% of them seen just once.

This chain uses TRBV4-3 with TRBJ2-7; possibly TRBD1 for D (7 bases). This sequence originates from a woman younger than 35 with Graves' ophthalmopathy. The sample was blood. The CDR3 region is CASSQGQAGGSYEQYF. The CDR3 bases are TGCGCCAGCAGCCAAGGCCAGGCAGGGGGGTCCTACGAGCAGTACTTC.